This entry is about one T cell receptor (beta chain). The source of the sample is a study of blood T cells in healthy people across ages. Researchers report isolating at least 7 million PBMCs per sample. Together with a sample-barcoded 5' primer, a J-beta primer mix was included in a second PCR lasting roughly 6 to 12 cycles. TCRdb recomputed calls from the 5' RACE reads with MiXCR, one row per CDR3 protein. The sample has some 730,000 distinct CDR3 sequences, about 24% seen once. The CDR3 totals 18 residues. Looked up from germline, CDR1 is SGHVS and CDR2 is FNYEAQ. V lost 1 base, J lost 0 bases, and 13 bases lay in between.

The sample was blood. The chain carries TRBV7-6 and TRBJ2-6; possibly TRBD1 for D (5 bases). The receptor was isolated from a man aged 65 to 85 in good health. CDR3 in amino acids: CASSLVLGDTSGANVLTF. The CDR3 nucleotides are TGTGCCAGCAGCTTAGTCTTAGGGGATACCTCTGGGGCCAACGTCCTGACTTTC.